This entry lists 32 T cell receptor beta chains sequenced from one sample in a study of beta chain features in type 1 diabetes. The study reverse transcribed the entire isolated RNA, so it sequenced expressed TCRB transcripts. Repertoires were generated with immunoSEQ multiplex PCR, while TCRdb's copy carries only in-frame clones and drops some. The sample has 300,000 to 350,000 clones; around 9.3% are singletons. Which antigens these TCRs recognize remains unknown. General study findings and limits: In every one of the four CD4+ subsets, TCRB CDR3s were moderately but significantly shorter in Type 1 diabetes patients.

Sample: central memory CD4+ T cells from blood. Source of these receptors: a man younger than 40 with type 1 diabetes.

This clone was counted between two and nine times. The chain employs TRBV7-2 and TRBJ1-4; 7 nucleotides agree with TRBD1. CDR3 length: 15 residues. Germline loops: CDR1 SGHTA, CDR2 FQGNSA. Trimming removed 5 bases from V and 4 bases from J; junction bases left unmatched: 7. DNA for the CDR3: TGTGCCAGCAGCCAAGGGGACAGTAGTAATGAAAAACTGTTTTTT. Amino acids: CASSQGDSSNEKLFF. The full variable domain, completed using reference TRBV7-2 and TRBJ1-4, is GAGVSQSPSNKVTEKGKDVELRCDPISGHTALYWYRQSLGQGLEFLIYFQGNSAPDKSGLPSDRFSAERTGGSVSTLTIQRTQQEDSAVYLCASSQGDSSNEKLFFGSGTQLSVL.

This clone was counted only a few times. The V and J genes are TRBV25-1 and TRBJ2-4; no firm D call. Trimming stripped 6 bases from V and 12 bases from J, with 12 bases between. This CDR3 has 11 residues. CDR1 and CDR2 (germline): MGHDK, SYGVNS. This chain's CDR3 is CASSSSWTQYF. CDR3 in DNA: TGTGCCAGCAGCAGCTCTTGGACTCAGTACTTC.

This clone was observed a handful of times. The chain uses TRBV28 and TRBJ2-5; 7 positions match TRBD2. After removal of 8 bases from V and 6 bases from J, the junction contained 6 bases not matched to a gene. This CDR3 has 12 residues. Germline V gene data show CDR1 as MDHEN and CDR2 as SYDVKM. The CDR3 loop reads CASWGGEKTQYF. CDR3 nucleotide sequence: TGTGCCAGCTGGGGAGGGGAGAAGACCCAGTACTTC.

The rearrangement uses TRBV27 and TRBJ2-7; 8 positions agree with TRBD1. The V gene end was trimmed by 6 bases and the J gene end by 6 bases; junction bases not matched to a gene: 7. CDR3 size: 13 residues. Per the germline V gene, CDR1 is MNHEY and CDR2 is SMNVEV (reference sequence). Here the CDR3 reads CASRRGTGGEQYF. The DNA of the CDR3 is TGTGCCAGCAGAAGAGGGACAGGTGGCGAGCAGTACTTC.

The V and J genes are TRBV6-5 and TRBJ2-6; D is uncertain. The CDR3 spans 13 residues. Trimming took 5 bases from V and 2 from J, leaving 4 bases between them. Germline values: CDR1 MNHEY, CDR2 SVGAGI. In nucleotides, the CDR3 is TGTGCCAGCAGTCCCGCTGGGGCCAACGTCCTGACTTTC. This translates into CASSPAGANVLTF.

The chain combines TRBV29-1 with TRBJ1-2; no definite D call. The germline V gene encodes CDR1 SQVTM and CDR2 ANQGSEA. Deletions cut 7 bases from V and 8 bases from J, with 14 bases between. The CDR3 runs 11 residues. As DNA, the CDR3 is TGCAGCGCCGGGCCTCGAGGGGGCTACACCTTC. The encoded protein is CSAGPRGGYTF.

V is TRBV7-9 and J is TRBJ2-7, with 10 nucleotides matching TRBD2. Trimming took 8 bases from V and 0 from J; bases not matched to a gene: 1. This CDR3 has 13 residues. CDR1 and CDR2 from the germline V gene are SEHNR and FQNEAQ (reference sequence). The CDR3 coding sequence is TGTGCCAGCGGACTAGCGGCCTCCTACGAGCAGTACTTC. This translates into CASGLAASYEQYF.

The CDR3 here is CASSLGASSQETQYF. CDR3 bases: TGTGCCAGCAGCTTAGGCGCTAGCAGCCAAGAGACCCAGTACTTC. J is TRBJ2-5 and V is TRBV7-9; possibly TRBD2 for D (5 bases). Trimming cost V 1 base and J 1 base, with 10 bases left between them. This CDR3 comprises 15 residues. Germline V gene sequence: CDR1 SEHNR, CDR2 FQNEAQ (reference sequence).

At least ten counts were recorded for this clone. The rearrangement uses TRBV7-9 and TRBJ2-3; D gene uncertain. Trimming took off 7 bases at V and 4 bases at J, with 0 bases between the two ends. The germline gives CDR1 SEHNR, CDR2 FQNEAQ (reference sequence). The CDR3 has 9 residues. The DNA for the CDR3 is TGTGCCAGCACAGATACGCAGTATTTT. Translating it yields CASTDTQYF.

This clone occurred a few times. The gene calls are TRBV11-2 and TRBJ2-6; TRBD2 matches at 8 bases. Trimming cost V 5 bases and J 1 base; bases outside gene matches: 10. CDR1 and CDR2 from the germline V gene are SGHAT and FQNNGV. The CDR3 length is 18 residues. This chain's CDR3 is CASSAGGTSSSGANVLTF. The CDR3 nucleotides read TGTGCCAGCAGCGCTGGAGGGACTAGTTCATCTGGGGCCAACGTCCTGACTTTC.

This chain connects TRBV7-2 to TRBJ2-7, with D possibly being TRBD2 (6 bases). Germline CDR1 SGHTA, CDR2 FQGNSA. The CDR3 length is 14 residues. With 5 bases removed from V and 6 bases from J, the gap between germline ends came to 17 bases. In DNA form, the CDR3 reads TGTGCCAGCAGCCCCAGATCGCAGGGAGGCGAGCAGTACTTC. Translation: CASSPRSQGGEQYF.

The gene calls are TRBV4-3 and TRBJ2-3, with a weak D call TRBD1 (6 bases). Between the trimmed V and J ends, which lost 0 bases and 0 bases, there was a span of 16 bases. Germline assignment: CDR1 LGHNA and CDR2 YSLEER. This CDR3 is 18 amino acids long. In DNA, the CDR3 is TGCGCCAGCAGCCAAGATATAACAGGGCAGGGTAGCACAGATACGCAGTATTTT. Translating it yields CASSQDITGQGSTDTQYF.

This chain connects TRBV7-9 to TRBJ1-1; possible D gene TRBD1, 6 bases. Per germline, CDR1 SEHNR and CDR2 FQNEAQ (reference sequence). The CDR3 contains 13 residues. The ends were cut back, 5 bases at V and 9 bases at J, with 16 bases in the middle. The CDR3, as DNA: TGTGCCAGCAGCGACCCCGGGACACCTAAAGCTTTCTTT. This codes for CASSDPGTPKAFF.

This clone turned up a few times. The V and J genes are TRBV7-2 and TRBJ1-2, with 8 bases fitting TRBD1. V dropped 6 bases and J dropped 4; count of bases not matched to a gene: 7. This CDR3 spans 14 amino acids. Germline V gene sequence: CDR1 SGHTA, CDR2 FQGNSA. The CDR3 here is CASSYGQGGYGYTF. The CDR3 region has the DNA TGTGCCAGCAGTTACGGACAGGGAGGCTATGGCTACACCTTC. The full variable domain, in which reference TRBV7-2 and TRBJ1-2 provide the parts outside the CDR3, is GAGVSQSPSNKVTEKGKDVELRCDPISGHTALYWYRQSLGQGLEFLIYFQGNSAPDKSGLPSDRFSAERTGGSVSTLTIQRTQQEDSAVYLCASSYGQGGYGYTFGSGTRLTVV.

In its sample, this clone was seen a few times. CDR3 residues: CASHPMREDTEAFF. The CDR3 DNA reads TGCGCCAGCCACCCCATGAGGGAGGACACTGAAGCTTTCTTT. The rearrangement uses TRBV5-1 and TRBJ1-1; D is ambiguous. The ends were cut back, 7 bases at V and 3 bases at J, with 16 bases in the middle. CDR1 is SGHRS, CDR2 YFSETQ, per germline. The CDR3 contains 14 residues. The full variable domain, completed using reference TRBV5-1 and TRBJ1-1, is KAGVTQTPRYLIKTRGQQVTLSCSPISGHRSVSWYQQTPGQGLQFLFEYFSETQRNKGNFPGRFSGRQFSNSRSEMNVSTLELGDSALYLCASHPMREDTEAFFGQGTRLTVV.

This chain links TRBV4-2 with TRBJ2-7, with D tentatively TRBD1 or TRBD2 (6 bases each). V lost 4 bases and J lost 2, with 12 bases in between. The CDR3 spans 14 residues. Germline CDR1 and CDR2: LGHNA and YNFKEQ. The CDR3 region is CASSREGGPYEQYF. CDR3 bases: TGTGCCAGCAGCCGCGAGGGGGGTCCCTACGAGCAGTACTTC.

This clone was seen a handful of times. This chain connects TRBV30 to TRBJ2-3; D remains unclear. V lost 0 bases, J lost 6 bases, and 7 bases lay in between. Looked up from germline, CDR1 is GTSNPN and CDR2 is SVGIG (reference sequence). The CDR3 consists of 12 residues. The CDR3: CAWSVRRDTQYF. The CDR3, as DNA: TGTGCCTGGAGTGTACGCCGGGATACGCAGTATTTT.

V usage is TRBV10-1 and J usage is TRBJ2-1; the D gene is possibly TRBD1 (5 bases). V was trimmed by 5 bases and J by 4 bases, leaving 15 bases between them. The V gene's germline CDR1 is WNHNN and CDR2 SYGVQD (reference sequence). The CDR3 loop spans 15 amino acids. CDR3 protein: CASSITGATYNEQFF. Here the CDR3 DNA reads TGCGCCAGCAGTATAACAGGAGCCACATACAATGAGCAGTTCTTC.

The V and J genes are TRBV5-1 and TRBJ2-5; D may be TRBD1 (5 bases). The CDR3 has 14 amino acids. Trimming cost V 0 bases and J 2 bases, with 8 bases left between them. CDR1 SGHRS and CDR2 YFSETQ come from the germline V gene. This CDR3 is CASSLATAQETQYF. CDR3 bases: TGCGCCAGCAGCTTGGCGACAGCTCAAGAGACCCAGTACTTC. Filled out from reference TRBV5-1 and TRBJ2-5, the complete variable domain reads KAGVTQTPRYLIKTRGQQVTLSCSPISGHRSVSWYQQTPGQGLQFLFEYFSETQRNKGNFPGRFSGRQFSNSRSEMNVSTLELGDSALYLCASSLATAQETQYFGPGTRLLVL.

The table lists this clone with many counts. In DNA form, the CDR3 reads TGCGCCAGCAGCATTAAGGAACCAGCTGAAAAACTGTTTTTT. It is translated as CASSIKEPAEKLFF. The chain has TRBV4-3 and TRBJ1-4; no clear D. CDR1 and CDR2 (germline): LGHNA, YSLEER. Deletions cut 5 bases from V and 7 bases from J, with 14 bases between. The CDR3 extends over 14 amino acids.

The gene calls are TRBV11-2 and TRBJ1-2; D not resolved. This CDR3 comprises 14 residues. V was cut by 5 bases and J by 4 bases, with 14 bases left in between. Germline V gene lookup returns CDR1 SGHAT and CDR2 FQNNGV. The CDR3 spells CASSLSGLPYGYTF. CDR3 nucleotide sequence: TGTGCCAGCAGCCTTAGCGGGCTGCCCTATGGCTACACCTTC.

This clone was seen only a few times. Other nucleotide sequences from this sample produce the same CDR3. CDR3 loop: CASSPGTGISPLHF. The CDR3 nucleotides read TGTGCCAGCAGTCCCGGGACAGGGATTTCACCCCTCCACTTT. The chain joins TRBV2 to TRBJ1-6; the match to TRBD1 covers 9 bases. The germline V gene has CDR1 SNHLY and CDR2 FYNNEI. The CDR3 sequence is 14 residues long. V was clipped by 5 bases and J by 9 bases; unmatched bases: 5.

With regard to this clone: The same CDR3 can be traced to other DNA sequences in this sample. The rearrangement links TRBV10-1 to TRBJ2-5, with 8 bases lining up with TRBD2. This CDR3 spans 13 amino acids. The germline CDR1 and CDR2 sequences are WNHNN and SYGVQD (reference sequence). J was trimmed by 3 bases and V by 8 bases; bases with no gene match: 5. CDR3 amino acids: CASQLAGEETQYF. In DNA form, the CDR3 reads TGCGCCAGCCAGCTAGCGGGTGAAGAGACCCAGTACTTC.

This clone has a handful of counts. The chain combines TRBV14 with TRBJ1-4; D is unresolved. Trimming pared 5 bases from V and 4 bases from J, leaving 11 bases between. Per the germline V gene, CDR1 is SGHDN and CDR2 is FVKESK. The CDR3 totals 14 residues. The CDR3 sequence: CASSSSLVNEKLFF. The CDR3 DNA sequence: TGTGCCAGCAGCTCGTCGCTAGTTAATGAAAAACTGTTTTTT.

The gene calls are TRBV30 and TRBJ1-1; the D gene is possibly TRBD1 (6 bases). V lost 2 bases and J 1 base, leaving 8 bases between the germline ends. The germline V gene has CDR1 GTSNPN and CDR2 SVGIG (reference sequence). The CDR3 contains 13 residues. DNA of the CDR3: TGTGCCTGGAGTTACAGGGCGAACACTGAAGCTTTCTTT. The encoded protein is CAWSYRANTEAFF.

The table lists this clone with a few counts. The chain carries TRBV18 and TRBJ2-7; 7 bases match TRBD1. The CDR3 is made up of 14 amino acids. CDR1 is KGHSH and CDR2 is LQKENI in the germline V gene. Losses at the gene ends were 5 bases for V and 2 bases for J; bases not matched to a gene: 6. CDR3 loop: CASSFSTGPYEQYF. CDR3 in DNA: TGTGCCAGCTCATTCTCGACAGGGCCCTACGAGCAGTACTTC.

The J gene is TRBJ2-7, the V gene TRBV5-6; no definite D call. Trimming removed 0 bases from V and 3 bases from J, with 10 bases in between. Per the germline V gene, CDR1 is SGHDT and CDR2 is YYEEEE. The CDR3 length is 14 residues. The CDR3 loop is CASSLGSYGYEQYF. The CDR3 DNA is TGTGCCAGCAGCTTGGGCAGTTATGGCTACGAGCAGTACTTC.

This clone was seen a few times. V gene TRBV6-1 combines with J gene TRBJ2-5; D is undetermined. Near its end, the DNA agrees better with TRBJ2-7, so the J call may be wrong. Per the germline V gene, CDR1 is MNHNS and CDR2 is SASEGT. The CDR3 extends over 13 amino acids. CDR3 in DNA: TGTGCCAGCAGTGAAAGGGTTTCCTACGAGCAGTACTTC. Its protein is CASSERVSYEQYF.

This clone has a handful of counts. The chain joins TRBV5-6 to TRBJ2-7; D call uncertain. The CDR3 runs to 11 residues. Germline CDR1 and CDR2: SGHDT and YYEEEE. The germline V and J ends were trimmed by 0 bases and 6 bases, with 4 bases remaining between them. The CDR3 sequence is CASSLDREQYF. The CDR3 nucleotides read TGTGCCAGCAGCTTGGACCGCGAGCAGTACTTC.

The chain recombines TRBV18 with TRBJ1-5, with 8 bases fitting TRBD1. Germline V gene data show CDR1 as KGHSH and CDR2 as LQKENI. There are 15 residues in the CDR3. Trimming took 3 bases from V and 6 from J; bases not matched to a gene: 7. The chain's CDR3 is CASSPLGQGGQPQHF. For the CDR3, the DNA is TGTGCCAGCTCACCGCTTGGACAGGGTGGTCAGCCCCAGCATTTT.

This clone has a handful of counts. J is TRBJ2-5 and V is TRBV10-3, with 8 bases aligning to TRBD2. Trimming took 10 bases from V and 5 from J; bases not matched to a gene: 12. The CDR3 length is 14 residues. CDR1 ENHRY and CDR2 SYGVKD come from the germline V gene. DNA of the CDR3: TGTGCCAGCGACCCGGGACTAGGAGGGGAGACCCAGTACTTC. Amino acids: CASDPGLGGETQYF.

In this sample, this clone turned up many times. This chain uses TRBV4-1 with TRBJ2-7; D is perhaps TRBD1 (6 bases). Trimming stripped 5 bases from V and 6 bases from J, with 23 bases between. CDR1 is MGHRA, CDR2 YSYEKL, per germline. The CDR3 sequence is 16 residues long. The CDR3 loop is CASSSEGVVPFAEQYF. CDR3 sequence (DNA): TGCGCCAGCAGCTCAGAGGGGGTGGTCCCCTTTGCCGAGCAGTACTTC.